Below are 14 T cell receptor beta chains sequenced from a single sample in a study of Ad26.COV2.S vaccination and SARS-CoV-2 variants (dated by TCRdb to the early 2020s). Libraries came from the immunoSEQ multiplex PCR assay. TCRdb took over this immuneACCESS table, retaining in-frame rearrangements with V and J assigned. Such tables are incomplete; in checked studies, under half of the missing clones stem from an unresolved V gene, and the remainder is unexplained. The sample has 440,000 or so clones on record, about 92% of them singletons. The leading ten clones occupy roughly 4.3% of the sample. The treatment or condition label on this specimen signifies: some 20 received Ad26.COV2.S at low or high dose, single or two shots; 5 received placebo; per-sample allocation not given. For vaccine and placebo recipients, repertoires were sequenced using samples collected on day 63 after the first injection.

The sample in question was peripheral blood, obtained in a trial of Ad26.COV2.S vaccine versus placebo. These receptors all come from a person aged 18-65 years who received the Ad26.COV2.S COVID-19 vaccine or a placebo.

In this sample, this clone turned up a few times. V usage is TRBV12-5 and J usage is TRBJ2-1; D is possibly TRBD1 (5 bases). This CDR3 contains 11 residues. Germline CDR1 LGHNT, CDR2 FRNRAP. V was cut by 6 bases and J by 6 bases, with 6 bases left in between. The CDR3 DNA follows: TGTGCTAGTGGCACAGGCAATGAGCAGTTCTTC. Residues: CASGTGNEQFF.

The chain uses TRBV10-1 and TRBJ2-5, with 8 bases lining up with TRBD2. This CDR3 is 15 amino acids long. Germline V gives CDR1 WNHNN, CDR2 SYGVQD (reference sequence). Germline trimming cut 6 bases from V and 1 base from J; bases unmatched to any gene: 7. In nucleotides, the CDR3 is TGCGCCAGCAGGCCTCTGAGCGGGAGCCAAGAGACCCAGTACTTC. It specifies CASRPLSGSQETQYF.

The CDR3 here is CASSLNPTQGVNTGELFF. CDR3 in DNA: TGTGCCAGCAGCCTAAACCCAACCCAGGGTGTGAACACCGGGGAGCTGTTTTTT. The chain links TRBV5-4 to TRBJ2-2; perhaps TRBD1 as D (5 bases). The length of the CDR3 is 18 residues. V was shortened by 4 bases and J by 1 base, with 20 bases between the two germline ends. The germline V gene has CDR1 SGHNT and CDR2 YYREEE (reference sequence).

As regards this clone: Other DNA sequences in the sample encode the same CDR3. This chain joins TRBV15 and TRBJ2-7, with D possibly matching TRBD1 (7 bases). V lost 1 base and J lost 2, with 9 bases in between. The CDR3 is 14 residues long. Per the germline V gene, CDR1 is LNHNV and CDR2 is YYDKDF (reference sequence). DNA of the CDR3: TGTGCCACCAGCAGAGCCAGGGGGGCCTACGAGCAGTACTTC. Translation: CATSRARGAYEQYF.

The CDR3 is CASRPGQGKGDEQYF. CDR3 DNA sequence: TGTGCAAGTCGCCCGGGACAGGGGAAGGGTGACGAGCAGTACTTC. The V gene is TRBV12-2, the J gene TRBJ2-7; TRBD1, the D gene given by the table, was not confirmed from the DNA. TRBV12-2 is a recognized pseudogene. This CDR3 spans 15 amino acids.

This clone was seen once. This chain uses TRBV5-4 with TRBJ2-7, with 11 bases that match TRBD2. The V and J ends lost 3 bases and 7 bases, in that order; junction bases with no gene match: 9. This CDR3 has 15 amino acids. Germline-derived CDR1 and CDR2 are SGHNT and YYREEE (reference sequence). In DNA form, the CDR3 reads TGTGCCAGCAGCTCACCGGGACTAGCGGACGGTGAGCAGTACTTC. Amino acids: CASSSPGLADGEQYF. Based on the CDR3 plus reference TRBV5-4 and TRBJ2-7, the full variable domain is ETGVTQSPTHLIKTRGQQVTLRCSSQSGHNTVSWYQQALGQGPQFIFQYYREEENGRGNFPPRFSGLQFPNYSSELNVNALELDDSALYLCASSSPGLADGEQYFGPGTRLTVT.

Comment on this clone: Other DNA sequences in the sample encode the same CDR3. This chain links TRBV6-5 with TRBJ1-4, with 8 bases identical to TRBD1. V was pared by 5 bases and J by 8 bases, with 7 bases of the junction left unmatched. The CDR3 length is 14 residues. Germline V gene data show CDR1 as MNHEY and CDR2 as SVGAGI. The CDR3 protein is CASSPGQGWEKLFF. CDR3 nucleotides: TGTGCCAGCAGTCCAGGACAGGGATGGGAAAAACTGTTTTTT.

This clone was recorded only once. CDR3 nucleotide sequence: TGTGCCTGGAGTGGAGCAGGGGGCTCCTACAATGAGCAGTTCTTC. It translates to CAWSGAGGSYNEQFF. This chain links TRBV30 with TRBJ2-1, with 7 positions matching TRBD1. The CDR3 runs 15 residues. Germline V gene lookup returns CDR1 GTSNPN and CDR2 SVGIG (reference sequence). V dropped 1 base and J dropped 0; count of bases not matched to a gene: 3.

The rearrangement links TRBV7-3 to TRBJ2-1; no reliable D call. Looked up from germline, CDR1 is SGHTA and CDR2 is FQGTGA. V lost 4 bases and J lost 8, with 24 bases in between. The CDR3 runs to 17 residues. CDR3 region: CASSSFLVGNDLDEQFF. The DNA for the CDR3 is TGTGCCAGCAGCTCTTTCTTGGTGGGGAATGATCTTGATGAGCAGTTCTTC.

The gene calls are TRBV7-3 and TRBJ2-5; D is perhaps TRBD2 (5 bases). V was shortened by 5 bases and J by 4 bases, with 11 bases between the two germline ends. CDR1 and CDR2 from the germline V gene are SGHTA and FQGTGA. This CDR3 spans 13 amino acids. The CDR3 nucleotides are TGTGCCAGCAGCGGGAGCGATAGAGAGACCCAGTACTTC. Translation gives CASSGSDRETQYF.

The V call is TRBV13, the J call TRBJ2-2; 10 bases line up with TRBD1. After removal of 5 bases from V and 0 bases from J, the junction contained 6 bases not matched to a gene. The CDR3 spans 17 residues. Germline-derived CDR1 and CDR2 are PRHDT and FYEKMQ (reference sequence). CDR3 coding DNA: TGTGCCAGCAGCGCGCCGGGACAGGGGACGAACACCGGGGAGCTGTTTTTT. As protein: CASSAPGQGTNTGELFF.

This clone came up a few times. This chain connects TRBV7-3 to TRBJ2-2; D is ambiguous. V gave up 3 bases and J gave up 4 bases, with 3 bases separating them. This CDR3 comprises 12 residues. Per the germline V gene, CDR1 is SGHTA and CDR2 is FQGTGA. CDR3 protein: CASSFPTGELFF. As DNA, the CDR3 is TGTGCCAGCAGCTTCCCCACCGGGGAGCTGTTTTTT.

The chain has TRBV24-1 and TRBJ2-3; D gene ambiguous. This CDR3 contains 16 residues. V dropped 3 bases and J dropped 2 bases, with 14 bases sitting between them. Germline CDR1 KGHDR, CDR2 SFDVKD. The CDR3 nucleotides are TGTGCCACCAGTGATCCGGTTGGGCGGAACACAGATACGCAGTATTTT. Translated, it gives CATSDPVGRNTDTQYF.

This clone was recorded once. The chain joins TRBV10-3 to TRBJ2-5; the match to TRBD2 covers 14 bases. Germline V gives CDR1 ENHRY, CDR2 SYGVKD. The CDR3 spans 16 residues. With 3 bases clipped from V and 5 bases from J, the junction kept 5 bases outside the gene matches. CDR3 amino acids: CAISDPTSGRGETQYF. The CDR3 DNA reads as TGTGCCATCAGTGACCCGACTAGCGGGAGGGGGGAGACCCAGTACTTC.